This T cell receptor beta chain was sequenced during a study of shared clonotypes between healthy human individuals. Study observations and caveats: A small donor pool kept down the genetic and exposure-history diversity that was represented.

With respect to this clone: Antigen specificity is unknown. Other DNA sequences in this specimen translate into the identical CDR3.

Only in-frame clones appear in the TCRdb table, and some are missing; sequencing was by immunoSEQ multiplex PCR. The sample holds about 1.9 million clones, around 95% seen once. The naive CD8 fraction comprised CD45RO-negative cells positively selected for CCR7 and excluded terminally differentiated effector memory CD45RA+ cells. The receptor was derived from a man in his late teens or twenties in good health. Some clones in this sample may be carry-over from other donors' samples. Sequencing used naive CD8+ T cells from PBMCs.

The CDR3 DNA sequence: TGTGCCAGCAGCCCAAGGACTAGCGGGACCTACGAGCAGTACTTC. Amino acids: CASSPRTSGTYEQYF. The rearrangement links TRBV7-2 to TRBJ2-7; 12 positions match TRBD2. Germline CDR1 reads SGHTA; CDR2 reads FQGNSA. CDR3 size: 15 residues. V lost 5 bases and J lost 2; bases outside the gene matches: 4.